This entry lists 6 T cell receptor beta chains sequenced from one sample in a study of cytotoxic CD8 clonotypes in ibrutinib-treated CLL. The table came from immunoSEQ multiplex PCR; TCRdb's copy has only in-frame clones and leaves some out. Here the sample spans roughly 250,000 clones, roughly 70% being singletons. The sample consisted of PBMCs, taken after 24 months of ibrutinib treatment. Every receptor here comes from a human donor with chronic lymphocytic leukemia.

The rearrangement joins TRBV27 to TRBJ1-4; no clear D gene. The germline V gene has CDR1 MNHEY and CDR2 SMNVEV (reference sequence). The CDR3 consists of 14 residues. V lost 6 bases and J 5 bases, leaving 13 bases between the germline ends. This CDR3 is CASSSRTQNEKLFF. The CDR3 bases are TGTGCCAGCAGCTCCCGGACGCAAAATGAAAAACTGTTTTTT.

The chain couples TRBV10-1 to TRBJ2-7, with D unclear. Germline CDR1 WNHNN, CDR2 SYGVQD (reference sequence). Trimming removed 3 bases at V and 5 bases at J, with 11 bases between. This CDR3 contains 13 residues. This CDR3 reads CASSEGGFDEQYF. The CDR3 DNA follows: TGCGCCAGCAGTGAAGGCGGATTTGACGAGCAGTACTTC.

The chain uses TRBV28 and TRBJ1-5, with D tentatively TRBD1 (5 bases). In germline, CDR1 is MDHEN, CDR2 SYDVKM. Trimming stripped 7 bases from V and 2 bases from J, with 15 bases between. The CDR3 length is 15 residues. CDR3 region: CASNNPLTGNQPQHF. CDR3 sequence (DNA): TGTGCCAGCAATAATCCCCTGACAGGCAATCAGCCCCAGCATTTT.

The chain has TRBV11-2 and TRBJ1-1; D remains unclear. Per the germline V gene, CDR1 is SGHAT and CDR2 is FQNNGV. The CDR3 totals 15 residues. Trimming took 2 bases from V and 2 from J, leaving 12 bases between them. CDR3 sequence: CASSLNGRLNTEAFF. The CDR3 DNA reads as TGTGCCAGCAGCTTAAACGGCAGACTTAACACTGAAGCTTTCTTT. Variable domain in full (rest from reference TRBV11-2 and TRBJ1-1): EAGVAQSPRYKIIEKRQSVAFWCNPISGHATLYWYQQILGQGPKLLIQFQNNGVVDDSQLPKDRFSAERLKGVDSTLKIQPAKLEDSAVYLCASSLNGRLNTEAFFGQGTRLTVV.

The chain combines TRBV7-2 with TRBJ1-2; 7 positions match TRBD1. The CDR3 is 15 residues long. Looked up from germline, CDR1 is SGHTA and CDR2 is FQGNSA. After removal of 2 bases from V and 5 bases from J, the junction contained 8 bases not matched to a gene. CDR3 residues: CASSLLPGGGYGYTF. For the CDR3, the DNA is TGTGCCAGCAGCTTACTCCCAGGGGGAGGGTATGGCTACACCTTC.

The J gene is TRBJ2-1, the V gene TRBV6-1; D remains ambiguous. Germline-derived CDR1 and CDR2 are MNHNS and SASEGT. Trimming stripped 8 bases from V and 2 bases from J, with 7 bases between. The CDR3 sequence is 12 residues long. DNA for the CDR3: TGTGCCAGCGTAAACCCCTACAATGAGCAGTTCTTC. Translating gives CASVNPYNEQFF.